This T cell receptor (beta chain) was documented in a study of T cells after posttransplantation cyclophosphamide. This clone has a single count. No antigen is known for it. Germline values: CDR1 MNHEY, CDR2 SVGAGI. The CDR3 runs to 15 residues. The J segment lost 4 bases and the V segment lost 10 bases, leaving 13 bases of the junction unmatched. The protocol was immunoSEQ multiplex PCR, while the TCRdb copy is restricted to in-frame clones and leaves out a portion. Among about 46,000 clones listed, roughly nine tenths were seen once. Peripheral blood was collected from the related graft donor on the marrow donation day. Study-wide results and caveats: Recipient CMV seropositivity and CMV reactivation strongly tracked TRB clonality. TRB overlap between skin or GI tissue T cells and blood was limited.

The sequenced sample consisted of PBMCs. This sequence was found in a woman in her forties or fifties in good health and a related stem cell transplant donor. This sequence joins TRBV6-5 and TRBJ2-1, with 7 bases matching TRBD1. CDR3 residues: CATERRDRVYNEQFF. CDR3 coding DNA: TGTGCCACCGAGCGACGGGACAGAGTATACAATGAGCAGTTCTTC.